This entry features one T cell receptor beta chain sequence. The antigen is not known. PCR amplification relied on 60 Vbeta primers (plus 13 Jbeta primers). Clones were sequenced by immunoSEQ multiplex PCR, and TCRdb holds only the in-frame ones, with some missing. The repertoire holds about 65,000 clones, 55% to 65% seen once, with roughly 2.8% in the top ten. This specimen belongs to a study of cytomegalovirus exposure and HLA in healthy donors. Overall study: From HLA-typed donors, an early data release held some 80 million unique TCRs. Study results and limitations: HLA alleles were associated with 15,000 to 20,000 TCR beta sequences in a later analysis at 0.05 false discovery rate. Analysis performed later showed TCR beta chains linked to HLA being more clonally expanded than equally common others.

Sequencing was carried out using PBMCs. This TCR derives from a man younger than 45 in good health and CMV-seronegative.

The CDR3 loop reads CASSRAGDTDTQYF. The CDR3 bases are TGCGCCAGCAGTAGAGCGGGGGACACAGATACGCAGTATTTT. J is TRBJ2-3 and V is TRBV10-2; TRBD2 matches 8 bases. Germline V lookup: CDR1 WSHSY, CDR2 SAAADI. The CDR3 runs 14 residues. Losses at the gene ends were 5 bases for V and 2 bases for J; bases not matched to a gene: 3.